What follows is one T cell receptor beta chain and its context. What it binds is unknown. The data are from a study of shared clonotypes between healthy human individuals. Germline CDR1 MNHEY, CDR2 SVGAGI. V lost 0 bases and J lost 4; bases outside the gene matches: 8. This CDR3 region has 16 residues. The study's findings and limits: Rarefaction showed that sequencing of sorted subsets was incomplete (despite large depth). It was the non-shared clonotypes that had lower generation probabilities than clonotypes shared by all four donors.

Only in-frame clones appear in the TCRdb table, and some are missing; sequencing was by immunoSEQ multiplex PCR. The sample comprises roughly 1,600,000 clones, around 98.5% of which are singletons, and under 0.45% rests with the top ten. V gene TRBV6-5 combines with J gene TRBJ2-5; 7 nucleotides agree with TRBD1. Sequenced input: naive CD4+ T cells sorted from blood. Regarding subset: CD45RA+ positively selected. The clonotype was recovered from a man aged 25-45 years in good health. The CDR3 DNA sequence: TGTGCCAGCAGTTACTCCCCGACAGGGCTGTCAGAGACCCAGTACTTC. The encoded protein is CASSYSPTGLSETQYF.